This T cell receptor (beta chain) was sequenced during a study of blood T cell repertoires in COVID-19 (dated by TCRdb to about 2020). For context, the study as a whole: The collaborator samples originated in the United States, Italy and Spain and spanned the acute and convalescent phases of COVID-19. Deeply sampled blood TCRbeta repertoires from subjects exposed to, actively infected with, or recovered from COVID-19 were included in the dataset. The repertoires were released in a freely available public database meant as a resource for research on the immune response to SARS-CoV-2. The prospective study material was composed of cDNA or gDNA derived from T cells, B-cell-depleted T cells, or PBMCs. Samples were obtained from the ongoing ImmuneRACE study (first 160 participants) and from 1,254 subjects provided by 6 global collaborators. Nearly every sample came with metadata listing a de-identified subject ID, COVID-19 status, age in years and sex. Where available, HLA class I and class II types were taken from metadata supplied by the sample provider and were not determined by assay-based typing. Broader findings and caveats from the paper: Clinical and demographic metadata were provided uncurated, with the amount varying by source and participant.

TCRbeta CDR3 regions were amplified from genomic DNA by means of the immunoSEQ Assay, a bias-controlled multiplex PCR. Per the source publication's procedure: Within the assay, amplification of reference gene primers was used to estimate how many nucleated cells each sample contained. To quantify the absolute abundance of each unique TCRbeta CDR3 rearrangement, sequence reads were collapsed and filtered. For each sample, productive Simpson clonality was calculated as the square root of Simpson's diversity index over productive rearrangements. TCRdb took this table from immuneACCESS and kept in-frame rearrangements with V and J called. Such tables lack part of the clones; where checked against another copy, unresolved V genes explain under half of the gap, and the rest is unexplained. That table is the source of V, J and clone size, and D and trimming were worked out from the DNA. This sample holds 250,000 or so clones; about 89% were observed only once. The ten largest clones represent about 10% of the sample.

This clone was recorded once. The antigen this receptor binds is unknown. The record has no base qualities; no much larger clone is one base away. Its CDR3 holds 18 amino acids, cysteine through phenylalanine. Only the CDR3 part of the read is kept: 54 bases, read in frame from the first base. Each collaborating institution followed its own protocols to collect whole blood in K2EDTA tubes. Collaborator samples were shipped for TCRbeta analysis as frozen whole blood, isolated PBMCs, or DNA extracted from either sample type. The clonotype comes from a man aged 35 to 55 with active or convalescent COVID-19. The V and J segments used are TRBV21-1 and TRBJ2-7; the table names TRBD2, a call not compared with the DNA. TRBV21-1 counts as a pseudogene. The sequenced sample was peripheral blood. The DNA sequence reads TGTGCCAGCAGCAAAGACACCCCGTCGAGCGGACCTATCTACGAGCAGTACTTC. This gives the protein CASSKDTPSSGPIYEQYF.